Below are 14 T cell receptor beta chains sequenced from a single sample in a study of T cells in women clearing cervical HPV infection. TCRdb's copy holds only in-frame clones and misses some; the assay was immunoSEQ multiplex PCR. The listing records about 40,000 clones. Input material: blood buffy coat. These receptors came from a woman between 18 and 75 years old with a cervical HPV16 infection that either progressed to CIN3+ or cleared (not recorded which).

In the case of this clone: The read terminates 3 residues before the CDR3 end, so the remaining end is supplied by the germline J gene. This sequence joins TRBV12-3 or TRBV12-4 and TRBJ2-4; 9 nucleotides line up with TRBD1. V shed 5 bases and J 3 bases; nucleotides not matched to a gene: 8. This CDR3 is 16 amino acids long. The sequenced CDR3 bases are TGTGCCAGCAGTCTAGGGGGGACAGGGAGCAAAAACATT. It specifies CASSLGGTGSKNI. The full CDR3 protein reads CASSLGGTGSKNIQYF.

For this clone: The CDR3 end falls 3 residues outside the read, so it is completed with the germline J gene. The V and J genes are TRBV5-1 and TRBJ2-1; 10 bases are shared with TRBD2. The germline V gene has CDR1 SGHRS and CDR2 YFSETQ. The ends lost 5 bases at V and 6 bases at J; junction bases unmatched: 5. This CDR3 spans 14 amino acids. The CDR3 loop reads CASRWTSGPNEQFF. Partial CDR3 DNA: TGCGCCAGCAGATGGACTAGCGGTCCCAATGAG.

Notes on this clone: Sequencing ends 3 residues short of the CDR3 end; the germline J gene provides the rest. This chain uses TRBV6-1 with TRBJ2-1, with D perhaps TRBD1 (5 bases). CDR3 length: 13 amino acids. The germline V gene encodes CDR1 MNHNS and CDR2 SASEGT. V was clipped by 4 bases and J by 5 bases, with 9 bases between them. CDR3 loop: CASSGDRNNEQFF. The sequenced CDR3 bases are TGTGCCAGCAGTGGAGACAGAAACAATGAG.

As for this clone: The CDR3 extends 3 residues past the end of the read, so its final part is completed from the germline J gene. This chain joins TRBV7-9 and TRBJ2-3; D remains unclear. The germline V gene encodes CDR1 SEHNR and CDR2 FQNEAQ (reference sequence). Trimming removed 1 base at V and 1 base at J, with 9 bases between. The length of the CDR3 is 15 residues. The CDR3 bases that were read are TGTGCCAGCAGCTTAGGCGGAGTAGGCACAGATACG. Its translation is CASSLGGVGTDT. The whole CDR3 sequence reads CASSLGGVGTDTQYF.

The CDR3 bases that were read are TGTGCCAGCAGTGATAAGGTAGAGGGCGATGGC. Amino acid sequence: CASSDKVEGDG. The full CDR3 protein reads CASSDKVEGDGYTF. The chain combines TRBV6-1 with TRBJ1-2; D ambiguous. The DNA ends 3 residues before the CDR3 does, and the rest of the CDR3 is filled in from the germline J gene. Germline CDR1 is MNHNS and CDR2 is SASEGT. V gave up 3 bases and J gave up 6 bases, with 14 bases separating them. The length of the CDR3 is 14 residues.

About this clone itself: The read gets to within 3 residues of the CDR3 end, and the germline J gene fills in the rest. This chain uses TRBV12-3 or TRBV12-4 with TRBJ2-7, with TRBD2 matching over 7 bases. The CDR3 runs 15 residues. V shed 3 bases, J shed 0 bases, and the junction held 5 bases outside the gene matches. The CDR3 DNA, read in part, is TGTGCCAGCAGTTTCGGCGGGGGATTCTCCTACGAG. The encoded protein is CASSFGGGFSYE. The whole CDR3 protein is CASSFGGGFSYEQYF.

Of note for this clone: The read ends 3 residues shy of where the CDR3 ends; the end is completed using the germline J gene. The rearrangement links TRBV9 to TRBJ1-1; a possible D gene is TRBD1 (6 bases). The CDR3 length is 15 residues. The germline V gene has CDR1 SGDLS and CDR2 YYNGEE. Trimming shortened V by 4 bases and J by 5 bases, and 18 bases separated the two germline ends. The covered CDR3 bases are TGTGCCAGCAGCCCCCAGACAGGCTGGGCGACTGAA. This gives the protein CASSPQTGWATE. The CDR3 in full is CASSPQTGWATEAFF.

With regard to this clone: The read ends 3 residues shy of where the CDR3 ends; the end is completed using the germline J gene. This chain joins TRBV20-1 and TRBJ2-1, with D possibly TRBD2 on 6 matching bases. Germline V gene data show CDR1 as DFQATT and CDR2 as SNEGSKA (reference sequence). The CDR3 is 14 residues long. V lost 5 bases and J 7 bases, leaving 18 bases between the germline ends. The sequenced part of the CDR3 DNA is TGCAGTGCTCCGGATAGGCCCGGGGGTAATGAG. This codes for CSAPDRPGGNE. The entire CDR3 protein reads CSAPDRPGGNEQFF.

The sequenced CDR3 bases are TGCGCCAGCAGTCAGCGGACAGGGGGGGATGAG. This gives the protein CASSQRTGGDE. In full, the CDR3 reads CASSQRTGGDEQFF. The chain uses TRBV23-1 and TRBJ2-1, with 10 bases matching TRBD1. The read comes to an end 3 residues before the CDR3 does, leaving the germline J gene to fill in the end. TRBV23-1 is noted as an ORF with a role that remains uncertain. With 3 bases clipped from V and 8 bases from J, the junction kept 4 bases outside the gene matches. The CDR3 consists of 14 residues.

A remark on this clone: The read finishes 3 residues shy of the CDR3 end, and the germline J gene is used to complete it. V is TRBV19 and J is TRBJ2-7, with unresolved D. The CDR3 has 13 residues. The germline gives CDR1 LNHDA, CDR2 SQIVND (reference sequence). Trimming took 4 bases from V and 2 from J, leaving 9 bases between them. CDR3: CASSTDTPYEQYF. The CDR3 DNA, read in part, is TGTGCCAGTAGTACCGACACCCCCTACGAG.

Details on this clone: The read ends 3 residues early relative to the CDR3; the germline J gene fills the gap. This chain connects TRBV4-1 to TRBJ1-2, with D perhaps TRBD1 (6 bases). The CDR3 totals 17 residues. From germline, CDR1 is MGHRA and CDR2 YSYEKL. Trimming pared 0 bases from V and 1 base from J, leaving 15 bases between. The part of the CDR3 DNA that was read is TGCGCCAGCAGCCAAGACTCCCGGGACACACGTAACTATGGC. Protein: CASSQDSRDTRNYG. The whole CDR3 reads CASSQDSRDTRNYGYTF.

Points on this clone: The read terminates 3 residues before the CDR3 end, so the remaining end is supplied by the germline J gene. J is TRBJ1-5 and V is TRBV11-2, with a tentative D call TRBD1 (6 bases). V was cut by 4 bases and J by 3 bases, with 10 bases left in between. Germline CDR1 reads SGHAT; CDR2 reads FQNNGV. The CDR3 spans 14 residues. The covered CDR3 bases are TGTGCCAGCAGCTCACAGGGTTTCAATCAGCCC. It encodes CASSSQGFNQP. In full, the CDR3 reads CASSSQGFNQPQHF.

For this clone: Read data end 3 residues before the CDR3 end; the end is taken from the germline J gene. The gene calls are TRBV10-3 and TRBJ2-5; 7 bases fit TRBD1. Germline loops: CDR1 ENHRY, CDR2 SYGVKD. The V and J ends lost 4 bases and 4 bases, in that order; junction bases with no gene match: 3. The CDR3 contains 13 residues. Here the CDR3 reads CAISVNRGETQYF. The covered CDR3 bases are TGTGCCATCAGTGTAAACAGGGGAGAGACC.

Of note for this clone: Read data end 3 residues before the CDR3 end; the end is taken from the germline J gene. The J gene is TRBJ2-7, the V gene TRBV5-6, with 8 bases matching TRBD1. This CDR3 has 13 residues. V shed 4 bases and J 2 bases; nucleotides not matched to a gene: 2. The germline CDR1 and CDR2 sequences are SGHDT and YYEEEE. This chain's CDR3 is CASSPDRAYEQYF. The sequenced part of the CDR3 DNA is TGTGCCAGCAGCCCGGACAGGGCCTACGAG.